This entry features one T cell receptor (beta chain) sequence. This sample stems from a study of blood T cell repertoires in COVID-19. Across the whole study: From the United States, Italy and Spain came samples of acute and convalescent COVID-19. From T cells, B-cell-depleted T cells, or PBMCs came the material, which was cDNA or gDNA.

Recruits, aged 18 to 89 years, lived in 24 US areas. Donors in Cohort 3 who had recovered were those with two negative PCRs, healthcare professional clearance, or resolution of their symptoms. Germline V gene lookup returns CDR1 SEHNR and CDR2 FQNEAQ (reference sequence). V shed 5 bases and J 3 bases; nucleotides not matched to a gene: 7. There are 15 residues in the CDR3. This table comes from immunoSEQ multiplex PCR, and its TCRdb copy is limited to in-frame clones, with some not included. The data contain 370,000 or so clones, over 75% of them seen just once; the ten biggest clones take up 1.3%. The clonotype originates from a man aged 25-40 years who had recovered from COVID-19. This chain uses TRBV7-9 with TRBJ1-3, with 7 bases identical to TRBD1. Sequencing was performed on PBMCs or T cells enriched from blood (not recorded which). The CDR3 nucleotides are TGTGCCAGCAGCCCAAACAGGGGAATTGGAAACACCATATATTTT. Translation: CASSPNRGIGNTIYF.